What follows are 8 T cell receptor beta chains derived from one specimen sequenced in a study of technical replicates of blood from a few donors. Only in-frame clones appear in the TCRdb table, and some are missing; sequencing was by immunoSEQ multiplex PCR. The table lists approximately 70,000 clones, roughly 90% of them singletons. The sequencing input was T cells isolated from PBMCs. The source is a human donor in good health.

This CDR3 reads CASSLARGGYTGELFF. The CDR3 bases are TGTGCCAGCAGCTTAGCGCGAGGTGGCTACACCGGGGAGCTGTTTTTT. The rearrangement links TRBV7-9 to TRBJ2-2, with D unclear. The CDR3 has 16 residues. Trimming pared 0 bases from V and 3 bases from J, leaving 11 bases between. The germline CDR1 and CDR2 sequences are SEHNR and FQNEAQ (reference sequence). Together with reference TRBV7-9 and TRBJ2-2, the CDR3 gives the full variable domain: DTGVSQNPRHKITKRGQNVTFRCDPISEHNRLYWYRQTLGQGPEFLTYFQNEAQLEKSRLLSDRFSAERPKGSFSTLEIQRTEQGDSAMYLCASSLARGGYTGELFFGEGSRLTVL.

CDR3 in amino acids: CSVAPLTSSYEQYF. DNA for the CDR3: TGCAGCGTTGCCCCACTTACTAGCTCCTACGAGCAGTACTTC. The chain uses TRBV29-1 and TRBJ2-7; possibly TRBD2 for D (5 bases). Germline values: CDR1 SQVTM, CDR2 ANQGSEA. V was clipped by 4 bases and J by 0 bases, with 13 bases between them. CDR3 length equals 14 residues.

The V call is TRBV19, the J call TRBJ2-2, with D maybe TRBD2 (5 bases). V lost 4 bases to trimming and J lost 4 bases, with 13 bases between them. Looked up from germline, CDR1 is LNHDA and CDR2 is SQIVND (reference sequence). The CDR3 sequence is 15 residues long. The CDR3 DNA follows: TGTGCCAGTAGTACTCTACCGGCGGGCACCGGGGAGCTGTTTTTT. This sequence encodes CASSTLPAGTGELFF.

J is TRBJ2-3 and V is TRBV5-6, with D possibly matching TRBD1 (6 bases). Germline V gives CDR1 SGHDT, CDR2 YYEEEE. Trimming left V 0 bases short and J 5 bases short, with 13 bases between. CDR3 length equals 15 residues. DNA of the CDR3: TGTGCCAGCAGCTTGGCGCAGGGGCAGAGAGATACGCAGTATTTT. Its translation: CASSLAQGQRDTQYF.

The V gene is TRBV4-3, the J gene TRBJ2-2, with unresolved D. Between the trimmed V and J ends, which lost 6 bases and 2 bases, there was a span of 10 bases. This CDR3 contains 14 residues. Germline V gene data show CDR1 as LGHNA and CDR2 as YSLEER. As DNA, the CDR3 is TGCGCCAGCAGTCTTGTGTTAAACACCGGGGAGCTGTTTTTT. Encoded protein: CASSLVLNTGELFF.

The chain links TRBV6-6 to TRBJ1-5; D may be TRBD1 (6 bases). Trimming stripped 5 bases from V and 1 base from J, with 12 bases between. CDR3 length equals 15 residues. Germline CDR1 reads MNHNY; CDR2 reads SVGAGI (reference sequence). This CDR3 is CASSRKGQSNQPQHF. The CDR3 bases are TGTGCCAGCAGTCGAAAAGGACAGAGCAATCAGCCCCAGCATTTT.

V gene TRBV2 combines with J gene TRBJ2-1; weak D call: TRBD1 (6 bases). Trimming stripped 7 bases from V and 10 bases from J, with 23 bases between. Per germline, CDR1 SNHLY and CDR2 FYNNEI. The CDR3 totals 15 residues. The CDR3 reads CASKRASGPRGEQFF. The CDR3 DNA follows: TGTGCCAGCAAGAGAGCGTCAGGCCCCAGGGGCGAGCAGTTCTTC.

The V call is TRBV5-4, the J call TRBJ2-3; 7 positions match TRBD2. V was clipped by 5 bases and J by 4 bases; unmatched bases: 13. In germline, CDR1 is SGHNT, CDR2 YYREEE (reference sequence). The CDR3 loop spans 16 amino acids. The CDR3 here is CASSPHARRESDTQYF. CDR3 DNA: TGTGCCAGCAGTCCCCACGCCAGGCGGGAGTCAGATACGCAGTATTTT.